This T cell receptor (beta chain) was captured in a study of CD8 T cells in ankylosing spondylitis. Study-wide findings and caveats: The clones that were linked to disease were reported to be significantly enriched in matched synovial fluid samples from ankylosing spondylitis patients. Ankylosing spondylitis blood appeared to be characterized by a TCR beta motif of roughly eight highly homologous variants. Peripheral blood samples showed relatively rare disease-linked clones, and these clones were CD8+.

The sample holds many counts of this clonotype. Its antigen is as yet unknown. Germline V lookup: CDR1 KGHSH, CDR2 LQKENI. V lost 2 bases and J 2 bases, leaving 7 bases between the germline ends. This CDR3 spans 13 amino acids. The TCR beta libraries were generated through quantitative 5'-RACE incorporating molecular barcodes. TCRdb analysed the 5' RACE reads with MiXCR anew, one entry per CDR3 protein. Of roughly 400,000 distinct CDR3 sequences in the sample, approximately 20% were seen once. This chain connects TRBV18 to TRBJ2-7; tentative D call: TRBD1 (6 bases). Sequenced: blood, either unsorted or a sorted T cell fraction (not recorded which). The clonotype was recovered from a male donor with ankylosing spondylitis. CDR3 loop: CASSPAGAYEQYF. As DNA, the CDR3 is TGTGCCAGCTCACCAGCAGGGGCCTACGAGCAGTACTTC.